The source of this TCR beta chain is a study of blood T cells in healthy people across ages. Study-wide points: It was held that diversity estimates obtained from one million T cells represented underestimates.

Primed by a sample-barcoded 5' primer and a J-beta primer mix, a second PCR proceeded for about 6 to 11 cycles. TCRdb passed the 5' RACE reads through MiXCR, listing each CDR3 protein once. The sample contains over 1,200,000 distinct CDR3 sequences, approximately 59% of which appear only once. This clonotype turned up a few times. Its antigen is as yet unknown. The TCR sequence derives from a man younger than 30 in good health. Input material: blood.

CDR3 DNA sequence: TGCAGCGTTGAAGGCCTTGGACCCTACAATGAGCAGTTCTTC. Residues: CSVEGLGPYNEQFF. The V call is TRBV29-1, the J call TRBJ2-1; no reliable D call. Trimming pared 1 base from V and 2 bases from J, leaving 9 bases between. This CDR3 has 14 amino acids. Germline CDR1 is SQVTM and CDR2 is ANQGSEA.